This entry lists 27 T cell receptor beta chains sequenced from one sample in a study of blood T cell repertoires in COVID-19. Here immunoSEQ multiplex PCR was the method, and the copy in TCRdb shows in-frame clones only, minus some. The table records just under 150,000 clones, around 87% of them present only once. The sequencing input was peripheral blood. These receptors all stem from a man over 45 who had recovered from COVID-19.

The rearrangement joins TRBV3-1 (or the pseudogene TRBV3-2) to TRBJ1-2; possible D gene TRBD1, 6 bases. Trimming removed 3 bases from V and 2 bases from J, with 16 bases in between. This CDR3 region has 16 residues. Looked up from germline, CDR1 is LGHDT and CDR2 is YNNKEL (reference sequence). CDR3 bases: TGTGCCAGCAGCCATCGCCGGGACACACTAAACTATGGCTACACCTTC. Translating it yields CASSHRRDTLNYGYTF.

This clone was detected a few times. The CDR3 nucleotides are TGTGCCAGCAGTGTGGAGAGGGGCAATCAGCCCCAGCATTTT. Its translation is CASSVERGNQPQHF. The rearrangement uses TRBV2 and TRBJ1-5; unclear D gene. Germline loops: CDR1 SNHLY, CDR2 FYNNEI. The CDR3 consists of 14 residues. V lost 4 bases to trimming and J lost 2 bases, with 9 bases between them.

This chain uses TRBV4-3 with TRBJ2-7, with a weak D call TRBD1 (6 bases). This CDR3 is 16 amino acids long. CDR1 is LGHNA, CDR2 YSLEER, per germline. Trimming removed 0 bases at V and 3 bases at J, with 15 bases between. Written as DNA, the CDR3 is TGCGCCAGCAGCCAAGATTGGAGGCAGGGGCACTACGAGCAGTACTTC. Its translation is CASSQDWRQGHYEQYF.

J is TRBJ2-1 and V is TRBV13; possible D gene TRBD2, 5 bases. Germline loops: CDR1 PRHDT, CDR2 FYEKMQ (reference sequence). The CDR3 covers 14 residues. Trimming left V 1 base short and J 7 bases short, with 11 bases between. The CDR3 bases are TGTGCCAGCAGCTTAGATGCCGGAGGAAATGAGCAGTTCTTC. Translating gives CASSLDAGGNEQFF.

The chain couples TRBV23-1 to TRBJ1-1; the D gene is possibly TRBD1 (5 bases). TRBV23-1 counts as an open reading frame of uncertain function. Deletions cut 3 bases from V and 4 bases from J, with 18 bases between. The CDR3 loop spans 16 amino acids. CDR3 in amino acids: CASSQRRGVLCTEAFF. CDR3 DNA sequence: TGCGCCAGCAGTCAGAGGCGGGGGGTTTTGTGCACTGAAGCTTTCTTT.

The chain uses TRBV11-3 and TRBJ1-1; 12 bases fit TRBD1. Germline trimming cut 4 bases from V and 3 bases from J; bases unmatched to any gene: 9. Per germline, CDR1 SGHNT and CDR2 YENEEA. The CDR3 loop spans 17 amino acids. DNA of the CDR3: TGTGCCAGCAGCTCCTCTCCGGGACAGGGGGCGGACACTGAAGCTTTCTTT. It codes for CASSSSPGQGADTEAFF.

CDR3 residues: CASSPSGGATTTGEQFF. Here the CDR3 DNA reads TGTGCCAGCAGCCCTAGCGGGGGGGCCACTACTACAGGTGAGCAGTTCTTC. This rearrangement joins TRBV3-1 (or the pseudogene TRBV3-2) to TRBJ2-1, with 12 bases matching TRBD2. After removal of 4 bases from V and 9 bases from J, the junction contained 13 bases not matched to a gene. The germline V gene has CDR1 LGHDT and CDR2 YNNKEL (reference sequence). CDR3 length: 17 residues.

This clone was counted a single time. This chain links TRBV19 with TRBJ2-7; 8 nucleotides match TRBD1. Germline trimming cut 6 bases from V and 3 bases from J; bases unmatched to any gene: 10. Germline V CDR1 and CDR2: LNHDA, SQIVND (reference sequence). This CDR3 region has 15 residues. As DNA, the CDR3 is TGTGCCAGTAGCAAAGGACAGGGTACCTTCTACGAGCAGTACTTC. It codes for CASSKGQGTFYEQYF.

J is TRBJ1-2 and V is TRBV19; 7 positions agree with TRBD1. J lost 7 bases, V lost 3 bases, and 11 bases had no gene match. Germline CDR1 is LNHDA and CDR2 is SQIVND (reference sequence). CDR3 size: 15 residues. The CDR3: CASSMTGTPMGGYTF. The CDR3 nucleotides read TGTGCCAGTAGTATGACAGGGACCCCCATGGGTGGCTACACCTTC.

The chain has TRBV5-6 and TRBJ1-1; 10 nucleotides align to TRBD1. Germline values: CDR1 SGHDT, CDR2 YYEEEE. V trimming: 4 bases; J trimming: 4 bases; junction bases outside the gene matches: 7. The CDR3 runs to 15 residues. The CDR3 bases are TGTGCCAGCAGCCCTCTGACAGGGGGCGGCACTGAAGCTTTCTTT. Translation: CASSPLTGGGTEAFF.

The CDR3 here is CASSSYQGTYGYTF. The CDR3 DNA is TGTGCCAGCAGCTCCTACCAGGGAACCTATGGCTACACCTTC. V is TRBV7-2 and J is TRBJ1-2; a weak D match, TRBD1 (5 bases). V was pared by 4 bases and J by 4 bases, with 13 bases between. CDR1 and CDR2 (germline): SGHTA, FQGNSA. This CDR3 is built from 14 residues.

The CDR3 coding sequence is TGTGCCAGCAGCCTACAGGGGGCCGGTGAAGCTTTCTTT. Residues: CASSLQGAGEAFF. The chain uses TRBV7-2 and TRBJ1-1, with 9 bases identical to TRBD1. V was clipped by 5 bases and J by 7 bases; unmatched bases: 5. This CDR3 has 13 amino acids. The germline V gene encodes CDR1 SGHTA and CDR2 FQGNSA.

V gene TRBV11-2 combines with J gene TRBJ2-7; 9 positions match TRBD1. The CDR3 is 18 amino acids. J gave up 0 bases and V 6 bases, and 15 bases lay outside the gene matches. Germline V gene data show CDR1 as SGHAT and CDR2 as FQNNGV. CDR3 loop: CASRSETGTGYYSYEQYF. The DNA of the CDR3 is TGTGCCAGCAGGTCAGAAACCGGGACAGGGTATTACTCCTACGAGCAGTACTTC.

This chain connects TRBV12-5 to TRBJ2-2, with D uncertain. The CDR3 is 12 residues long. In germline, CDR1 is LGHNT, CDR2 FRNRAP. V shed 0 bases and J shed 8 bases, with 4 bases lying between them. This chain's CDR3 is CASGLVSGELFF. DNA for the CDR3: TGTGCTAGTGGTTTGGTTTCTGGGGAGCTGTTTTTT. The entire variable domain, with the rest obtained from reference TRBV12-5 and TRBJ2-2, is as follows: DARVTQTPRHKVTEMGQEVTMRCQPILGHNTVFWYRQTMMQGLELLAYFRNRAPLDDSGMPKDRFSAEMPDATLATLKIQPSEPRDSAVYFCASGLVSGELFFGEGSRLTVL.

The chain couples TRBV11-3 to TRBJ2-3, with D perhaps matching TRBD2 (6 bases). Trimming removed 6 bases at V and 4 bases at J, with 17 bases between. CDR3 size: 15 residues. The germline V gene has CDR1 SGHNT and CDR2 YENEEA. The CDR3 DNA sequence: TGTGCCAGCAGGGCCGGGGGAGGCCCCGCAGATACGCAGTATTTT. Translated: CASRAGGGPADTQYF.

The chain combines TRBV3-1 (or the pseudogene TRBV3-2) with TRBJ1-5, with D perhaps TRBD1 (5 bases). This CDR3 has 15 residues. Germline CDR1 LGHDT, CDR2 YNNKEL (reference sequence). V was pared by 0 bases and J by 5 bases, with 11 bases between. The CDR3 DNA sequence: TGTGCCAGCAGCCAAGACGCAGGGAGGCATCAGCCCCAGCATTTT. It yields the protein CASSQDAGRHQPQHF.

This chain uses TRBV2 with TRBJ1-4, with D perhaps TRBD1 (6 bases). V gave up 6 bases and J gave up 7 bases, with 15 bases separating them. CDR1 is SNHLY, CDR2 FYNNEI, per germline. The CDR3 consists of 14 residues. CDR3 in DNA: TGTGCCAGCAGCGGACAGCAGCAGAGTGAAAAACTGTTTTTT. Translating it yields CASSGQQQSEKLFF.

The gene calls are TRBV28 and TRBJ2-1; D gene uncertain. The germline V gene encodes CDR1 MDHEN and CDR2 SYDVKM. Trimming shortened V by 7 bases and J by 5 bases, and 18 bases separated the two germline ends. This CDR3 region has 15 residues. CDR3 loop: CASTLPRAVNNEQFF. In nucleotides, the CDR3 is TGTGCCAGCACCTTGCCGCGCGCGGTTAACAATGAGCAGTTCTTC.

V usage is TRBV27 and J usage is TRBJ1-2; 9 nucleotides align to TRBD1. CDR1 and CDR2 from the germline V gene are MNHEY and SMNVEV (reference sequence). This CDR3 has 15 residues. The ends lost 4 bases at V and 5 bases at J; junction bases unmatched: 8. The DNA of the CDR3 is TGTGCCAGCAGTTCTATTGGGACAGGGAATTATGGCTACACCTTC. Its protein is CASSSIGTGNYGYTF.

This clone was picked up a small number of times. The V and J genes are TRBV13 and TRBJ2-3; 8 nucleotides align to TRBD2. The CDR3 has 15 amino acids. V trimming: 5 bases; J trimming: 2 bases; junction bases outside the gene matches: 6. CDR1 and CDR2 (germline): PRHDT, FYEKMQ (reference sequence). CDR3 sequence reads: CASSPGLAHTDTQYF. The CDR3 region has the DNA TGTGCCAGCAGCCCCGGACTAGCACACACAGATACGCAGTATTTT.

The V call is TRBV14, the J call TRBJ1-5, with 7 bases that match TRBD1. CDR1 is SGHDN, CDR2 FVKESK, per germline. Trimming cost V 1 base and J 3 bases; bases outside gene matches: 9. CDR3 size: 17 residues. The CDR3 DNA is TGTGCCAGCAGCCAAGGGGACAGACCCACGACCAATCAGCCCCAGCATTTT. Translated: CASSQGDRPTTNQPQHF.

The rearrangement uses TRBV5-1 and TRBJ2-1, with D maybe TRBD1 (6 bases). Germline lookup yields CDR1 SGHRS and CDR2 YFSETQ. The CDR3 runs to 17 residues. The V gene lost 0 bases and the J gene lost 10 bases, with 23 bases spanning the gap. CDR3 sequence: CASSLAPDGTSYREQFF. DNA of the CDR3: TGCGCCAGCAGCTTGGCCCCTGACGGGACAAGCTACAGGGAGCAGTTCTTC. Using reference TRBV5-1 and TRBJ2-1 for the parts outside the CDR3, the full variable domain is KAGVTQTPRYLIKTRGQQVTLSCSPISGHRSVSWYQQTPGQGLQFLFEYFSETQRNKGNFPGRFSGRQFSNSRSEMNVSTLELGDSALYLCASSLAPDGTSYREQFFGPGTRLTVL.

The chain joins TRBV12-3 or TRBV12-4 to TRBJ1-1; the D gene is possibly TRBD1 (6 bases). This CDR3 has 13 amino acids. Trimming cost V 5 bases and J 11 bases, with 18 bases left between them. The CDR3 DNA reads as TGTGCCAGCAGTGATATTTTGTTGGGGGCGGCTTTCTTT. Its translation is CASSDILLGAAFF.

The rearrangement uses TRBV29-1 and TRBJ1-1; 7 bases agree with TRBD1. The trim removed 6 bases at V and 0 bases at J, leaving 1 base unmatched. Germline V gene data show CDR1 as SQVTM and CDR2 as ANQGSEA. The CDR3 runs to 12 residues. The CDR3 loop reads CSVQGVNTEAFF. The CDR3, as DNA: TGCAGCGTCCAGGGGGTGAACACTGAAGCTTTCTTT.

CDR3 bases: TGCAGCGTTGTTGAGGGCAGTCTGTACGAGCAGTACTTC. As protein: CSVVEGSLYEQYF. This sequence joins TRBV29-1 and TRBJ2-7, with D possibly matching TRBD2 (5 bases). Trimming shortened V by 4 bases and J by 4 bases, and 14 bases separated the two germline ends. Germline lookup yields CDR1 SQVTM and CDR2 ANQGSEA. The CDR3 is made up of 13 amino acids.

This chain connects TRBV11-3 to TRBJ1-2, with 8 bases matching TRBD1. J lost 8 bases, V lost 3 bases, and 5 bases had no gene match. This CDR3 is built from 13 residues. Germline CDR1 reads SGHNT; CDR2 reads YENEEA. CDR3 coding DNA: TGTGCCAGCAGCTTCCAGGGGGCGAGGGGCTACACCTTC. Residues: CASSFQGARGYTF. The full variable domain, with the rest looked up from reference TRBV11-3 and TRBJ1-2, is EAGVVQSPRYKIIEKKQPVAFWCNPISGHNTLYWYLQNLGQGPELLIRYENEEAVDDSQLPKDRFSAERLKGVDSTLKIQPAELGDSAVYLCASSFQGARGYTFGSGTRLTVV.

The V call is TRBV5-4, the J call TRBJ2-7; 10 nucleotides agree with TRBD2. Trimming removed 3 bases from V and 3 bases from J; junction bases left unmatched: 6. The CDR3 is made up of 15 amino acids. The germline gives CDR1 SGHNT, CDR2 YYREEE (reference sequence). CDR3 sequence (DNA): TGTGCCAGCAGCTCCGGGACTAGCGAGATCTACGAGCAGTACTTC. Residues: CASSSGTSEIYEQYF.